In this sample, the clone carrying this T cell receptor beta chain turned up many times. What it binds is unknown. The data originate from a study of T-cell reconstitution after alpha-beta-depleted transplantation in children. Unique molecular identifiers were incorporated when the TCRbeta library was constructed. TCRdb reprocessed the PCR reads with MiXCR, giving one entry per CDR3 protein. The sample comprises 45,000 to 55,000 distinct CDR3 sequences, 5% to 6.5% of which are singletons, and 30% rests with the top ten. CDR1 and CDR2 (germline): DFQATT, SNEGSKA (reference sequence). This CDR3 has 14 amino acids. After removal of 3 bases from V and 2 bases from J, the junction contained 3 bases not matched to a gene. The study's findings and limits: The authors attributed T-cell counts and diversity one year after transplant mostly to newly produced T cells. TCRbeta diversity was high at day 60 in some patients (a result of surviving recipient T cells and thymic progenitors). Where alpha-beta T cells came from about two months after transplant was reportedly several hundred expanded graft clones.

The chain recombines TRBV20-1 with TRBJ2-5; 10 bases are shared with TRBD2. The source of this sequence is a female patient between 2 and 10 years old who had a stem cell transplant for aplastic anemia, so the T cells may come from the graft donor. Material: PBMCs, mostly from graft donor cells, obtained 60 days after TCRalphabeta/CD19-depleted stem cell transplant. CDR3 loop: CSARRTSGQETQYF. The CDR3 bases are TGCAGTGCTAGGAGGACTAGCGGACAAGAGACCCAGTACTTC.